The clone carrying this T cell receptor beta chain was found a few times. The sample has other DNA sequences that encode this CDR3 too. The data are from a study of shared clonotypes between healthy human individuals. The wider study: Each donor had three CD4 naive, three CD4 memory, two CD8 naive and one CD8 memory plate.

Every immunoSEQ plate was one replicate of a subset's evenly spread DNA. Assay used: immunoSEQ multiplex PCR; TCRdb lists only in-frame clones, some missing. In the table there are around 1,000,000 clones, roughly 80% of which are singletons. The CDR3 contains 12 residues. Trimming took off 5 bases at V and 7 bases at J, with 11 bases between the two ends. Germline lookup yields CDR1 MDHEN and CDR2 SYDVKM. The chain links TRBV28 to TRBJ1-1; D perhaps matches TRBD1 (5 bases). Sequencing was carried out using memory CD4+ T cells from PBMCs. Subset in this sample: CD45RA-negative fraction. This sequence was found in a man aged 18 to 30 in good health. Some clones in this sample may be carry-over from other donors' samples. The CDR3 sequence: CASSLTQGEAFF. In nucleotides, the CDR3 is TGTGCCAGCAGTCTGACGCAGGGTGAAGCTTTCTTT.